Each of the 11 T cell receptor beta chains below was sequenced from the same sample in a study of blood T cell repertoires in COVID-19. Repertoires were generated with immunoSEQ multiplex PCR, while TCRdb's copy carries only in-frame clones and drops some. This sample has about 190,000 clones, with 82% found just once. Input material: peripheral blood. The receptors here all came from a woman in her sixties or seventies with COVID-19, enrolled during active disease.

CDR3 loop: CASKDQSHIQYF. CDR3 DNA: TGTGCCAGCAAAGATCAGTCCCACATTCAGTACTTC. The chain links TRBV25-1 to TRBJ2-4; D unresolved. Germline V gives CDR1 MGHDK, CDR2 SYGVNS. V lost 7 bases to trimming and J lost 8 bases, with 12 bases between them. CDR3 length: 12 residues.

A note on this clone: Other nucleotide sequences from this sample produce the same CDR3. The chain links TRBV12-3 or TRBV12-4 to TRBJ2-5; unclear D gene. The ends were cut back, 3 bases at V and 5 bases at J, with 4 bases in the middle. CDR3 size: 11 residues. The CDR3 region has the DNA TGTGCCAGCAGTTTCGGGGAGACCCAGTACTTC. Its translation: CASSFGETQYF.

The chain joins TRBV25-1 to TRBJ2-1, with TRBD2 matching over 11 bases. The trim removed 1 base at V and 7 bases at J, leaving 3 bases unmatched. The CDR3 covers 15 residues. Germline lookup yields CDR1 MGHDK and CDR2 SYGVNS. CDR3 DNA sequence: TGTGCCAGCAGTGAATTGGGACTAGCGGAAAATGAGCAGTTCTTC. Translated: CASSELGLAENEQFF.

The chain links TRBV19 to TRBJ2-3; D may be TRBD2 (7 bases). From germline, CDR1 is LNHDA and CDR2 SQIVND (reference sequence). V lost 6 bases and J 1 base, leaving 14 bases between the germline ends. CDR3 length equals 15 residues. The CDR3 here is CASSGGPGGTDTQYF. DNA of the CDR3: TGTGCCAGTAGCGGGGGGCCGGGGGGCACAGATACGCAGTATTTT.

V usage is TRBV6-5 and J usage is TRBJ1-3; the D is unclear. V lost 10 bases and J 0 bases, leaving 13 bases between the germline ends. CDR1 MNHEY and CDR2 SVGAGI come from the germline V gene. The CDR3 is 14 amino acids. The CDR3 protein is CATFLQASGNTIYF. CDR3 DNA: TGTGCCACTTTCCTCCAAGCCTCTGGAAACACCATATATTTT.

The chain recombines TRBV5-6 with TRBJ1-2, with 10 bases aligning to TRBD1. From germline, CDR1 is SGHDT and CDR2 YYEEEE. J lost 7 bases, V lost 4 bases, and 10 bases had no gene match. CDR3 length equals 15 residues. The CDR3 here is CASSTKDRGRVGYTF. The DNA for the CDR3 is TGTGCCAGCAGCACTAAGGACAGGGGGAGGGTTGGCTACACCTTC.

The chain employs TRBV11-2 and TRBJ2-3; tentative D call: TRBD1 (5 bases). This CDR3 is 13 amino acids long. Germline values: CDR1 SGHAT, CDR2 FQNNGV. V lost 6 bases to trimming and J lost 1 base, with 8 bases between them. Here the CDR3 reads CASRGRGTDTQYF. The CDR3 nucleotides read TGTGCCAGCAGAGGCAGGGGCACAGATACGCAGTATTTT.

V gene TRBV27 combines with J gene TRBJ1-2; TRBD1 might be the D (5 bases). This CDR3 is built from 14 residues. Germline-derived CDR1 and CDR2 are MNHEY and SMNVEV (reference sequence). V was shortened by 5 bases and J by 3 bases, with 13 bases between the two germline ends. CDR3 residues: CASSPSGSDYGYTF. Here the CDR3 DNA reads TGTGCCAGCAGTCCGTCAGGGTCAGACTATGGCTACACCTTC.

This clone was seen at least ten times. The chain carries TRBV28 and TRBJ1-3; 7 bases align to TRBD1. CDR1 is MDHEN and CDR2 is SYDVKM in the germline V gene. V dropped 5 bases and J dropped 6; count of bases not matched to a gene: 13. CDR3 length: 16 amino acids. The CDR3 DNA is TGTGCCAGCAGTCCTCCTACAGGGGAGAAAGAAAACACCATATATTTT. Translated: CASSPPTGEKENTIYF.

The chain has TRBV6-5 and TRBJ1-6; D is undetermined. This CDR3 has 14 residues. From germline, CDR1 is MNHEY and CDR2 SVGAGI. Trimming left V 4 bases short and J 8 bases short, with 12 bases between. The CDR3 spells CASSFGVMDSPLHF. Here the CDR3 DNA reads TGTGCCAGCAGTTTCGGAGTAATGGATTCACCCCTCCACTTT.

The rearrangement joins TRBV7-9 to TRBJ1-5; TRBD1 might be the D (5 bases). Germline values: CDR1 SEHNR, CDR2 FQNEAQ (reference sequence). V was clipped by 0 bases and J by 0 bases, with 6 bases between them. This CDR3 is 15 amino acids long. CDR3 loop: CASSLAGDSNQPQHF. Here the CDR3 DNA reads TGTGCCAGCAGCTTAGCAGGGGATAGCAATCAGCCCCAGCATTTT.